The 29 T cell receptor beta chains listed next were all sequenced from one sample in a study of response to subunit inactivated influenza vaccine. TCRdb passed the RT-PCR reads through MiXCR, listing each CDR3 protein once. The data hold hundreds of thousands of distinct CDR3 sequences, with roughly 10% observed a single time. The same sample was also used in a study of T cells expressing NK-cell markers. Turning to that study: TCR beta cDNA was generated via 5'RACE template switching incorporating UMIs.

The sequences come from PBMCs from blood, collected on the day of vaccination. The receptors come from a man aged 45-60 years who received an inactivated influenza vaccine.

V and J are TRBV5-1 and TRBJ2-7; TRBD1 might be the D (6 bases). This CDR3 spans 15 amino acids. V lost 2 bases and J 0 bases, leaving 12 bases between the germline ends. Germline lookup yields CDR1 SGHRS and CDR2 YFSETQ. The CDR3 DNA reads as TGCGCCAGCAGCTTAACAGGGCTACGCTCCTACGAGCAGTACTTC. Protein sequence: CASSLTGLRSYEQYF.

The table lists this clonotype with a few counts. The rearrangement links TRBV6-1 to TRBJ1-6, with 11 bases identical to TRBD1. There are 14 residues in the CDR3. Unmatched junction bases numbered 3, after V lost 5 bases and J lost 9 bases. Germline V gene sequence: CDR1 MNHNS, CDR2 SASEGT. The CDR3 DNA reads TGTGCCAGCAGTCGGGACAGGGGGGTTTCACCCCTCCACTTT. Translation gives CASSRDRGVSPLHF.

This clonotype appeared many times. A junction end diverges from the germline sequence, so it may reflect a read error. The chain recombines TRBV5-1 with TRBJ2-5; D might be TRBD1 (5 bases). Germline V lookup: CDR1 SGHRS, CDR2 YFSETQ. There are 13 residues in the CDR3. The CDR3 sequence is CASSPDSQETQYF. CDR3 nucleotide sequence: TGTGCCAGCAGCCCAGACAGCCAAGAGACCCAGTACTTC.

The chain is built from TRBV5-1 and TRBJ2-7, with D uncertain. The V gene lost 0 bases and the J gene lost 0 bases, with 10 bases spanning the gap. The CDR3 totals 15 residues. Germline V gives CDR1 SGHRS, CDR2 YFSETQ. The CDR3 loop is CASSLGMIYSYEQYF. CDR3 in DNA: TGCGCCAGCAGCTTGGGGATGATATACTCCTACGAGCAGTACTTC.

This clonotype was observed at least ten times. This chain links TRBV5-1 with TRBJ2-3, with 11 nucleotides matching TRBD1. The V gene's germline CDR1 is SGHRS and CDR2 YFSETQ. This CDR3 is built from 16 residues. V was clipped by 0 bases and J by 5 bases; unmatched bases: 5. The CDR3 nucleotides read TGCGCCAGCAGCTTGGATGGGACAGGGGGGAAAGATACGCAGTATTTT. Amino acid sequence: CASSLDGTGGKDTQYF.

The CDR3 sequence is CASSQERHSGANVLTF. CDR3 sequence (DNA): TGCGCCAGCAGCCAAGAGCGCCACTCTGGGGCCAACGTCCTGACTTTC. The chain recombines TRBV4-3 with TRBJ2-6; D gene uncertain. V lost 0 bases to trimming and J lost 0 bases, with 6 bases between them. The CDR3 has 16 amino acids. The germline V gene has CDR1 LGHNA and CDR2 YSLEER.

The chain couples TRBV6-1 to TRBJ2-7; 7 bases line up with TRBD1. V lost 6 bases, J lost 2 bases, and 10 bases stayed unmatched. The CDR3 loop spans 15 amino acids. Germline V gives CDR1 MNHNS, CDR2 SASEGT. In nucleotides, the CDR3 is TGTGCCAGCAGAAACACAGGGGCGAGGGCCTACGAGCAGTACTTC. Encoded protein: CASRNTGARAYEQYF.

The genes are TRBV2 and TRBJ2-7; D is undetermined. The germline V and J ends were trimmed by 2 bases and 2 bases, with 10 bases remaining between them. From germline, CDR1 is SNHLY and CDR2 FYNNEI. The CDR3 covers 14 residues. Here the CDR3 reads CASSERRSAYEQYF. CDR3 bases: TGTGCCAGCAGTGAACGCAGGTCGGCCTACGAGCAGTACTTC. The variable domain in full, with the rest retrieved from reference TRBV2 and TRBJ2-7, is EPEVTQTPSHQVTQMGQEVILRCVPISNHLYFYWYRQILGQKVEFLVSFYNNEISEKSEIFDDQFSVERPDGSNFTLKIRSTKLEDSAMYFCASSERRSAYEQYFGPGTRLTVT.

This chain joins TRBV6-2 or TRBV6-3 and TRBJ1-1; 11 bases are a match to TRBD1. J was trimmed by 0 bases and V by 9 bases; bases with no gene match: 6. This CDR3 has 15 residues. Per germline, CDR1 MNHEY and CDR2 SVGEGT. DNA for the CDR3: TGTGCCAGTCGGACAGGGGGCTTTCTGAACACTGAAGCTTTCTTT. Its translation: CASRTGGFLNTEAFF.

V gene TRBV5-6 combines with J gene TRBJ2-3, with D perhaps TRBD1 (6 bases). CDR1 and CDR2 from the germline V gene are SGHDT and YYEEEE. Trimming removed 4 bases at V and 7 bases at J, with 13 bases between. The CDR3 is 13 amino acids. The CDR3 DNA sequence: TGTGCCAGCAGCCGGAGTGGGGGCCATACGCAGTATTTT. Protein sequence: CASSRSGGHTQYF.

This clonotype has a handful of counts. The rearrangement uses TRBV12-3 or TRBV12-4 and TRBJ2-7, with D unresolved. The V gene lost 4 bases and the J gene lost 0 bases, with 4 bases spanning the gap. CDR3 length: 12 residues. The CDR3 nucleotides are TGTGCCAGCAGTTCACCCTCCTACGAGCAGTACTTC. It is translated as CASSSPSYEQYF.

The V gene is TRBV27, the J gene TRBJ1-1, with D maybe TRBD1 (6 bases). The CDR3 has 15 amino acids. Germline V gene sequence: CDR1 MNHEY, CDR2 SMNVEV (reference sequence). V shed 6 bases and J shed 1 base, with 15 bases lying between them. The CDR3, as DNA: TGTGCCAGCAGGGAGGACAGATGGCGGAACACTGAAGCTTTCTTT. This encodes CASREDRWRNTEAFF.

This chain connects TRBV6-1 to TRBJ1-2, with 7 bases identical to TRBD1. The trim removed 6 bases at V and 1 base at J, leaving 8 bases unmatched. Germline lookup yields CDR1 MNHNS and CDR2 SASEGT. This CDR3 has 15 residues. In nucleotides, the CDR3 is TGTGCCAGCAGATCCGACAGGGTATTTAACTATGGCTACACCTTC. Translation: CASRSDRVFNYGYTF.

This chain connects TRBV7-2 to TRBJ2-1; 7 nucleotides align to TRBD2. The length of the CDR3 is 14 residues. Germline CDR1 SGHTA, CDR2 FQGNSA. V lost 4 bases, J lost 8 bases, and 8 bases stayed unmatched. The CDR3 sequence: CASSSPQTSYEQFF. As DNA, the CDR3 is TGTGCCAGCAGCTCGCCCCAGACTAGCTATGAGCAGTTCTTC. The variable domain in full, with the rest retrieved from reference TRBV7-2 and TRBJ2-1, is GAGVSQSPSNKVTEKGKDVELRCDPISGHTALYWYRQSLGQGLEFLIYFQGNSAPDKSGLPSDRFSAERTGGSVSTLTIQRTQQEDSAVYLCASSSPQTSYEQFFGPGTRLTVL.

The rearrangement joins TRBV28 to TRBJ2-7; perhaps TRBD1 as D (5 bases). Trimming pared 7 bases from V and 3 bases from J, leaving 10 bases between. Germline CDR1 is MDHEN and CDR2 is SYDVKM. The length of the CDR3 is 12 residues. CDR3: CASTTTDYEQYF. The CDR3 coding sequence is TGTGCCAGCACCACGACAGACTACGAGCAGTACTTC. Variable domain in full (rest from reference TRBV28 and TRBJ2-7): DVKVTQSSRYLVKRTGEKVFLECVQDMDHENMFWYRQDPGLGLRLIYFSYDVKMKEKGDIPEGYSVSREKKERFSLILESASTNQTSMYLCASTTTDYEQYFGPGTRLTVT.

This clonotype was observed at least ten times. The CDR3: CASSRSPYEQYF. The CDR3 coding sequence is TGTGCCAGCAGTCGATCACCATACGAGCAGTACTTC. V gene TRBV6-2 or TRBV6-3 combines with J gene TRBJ2-7; no clear D. Trimming stripped 5 bases from V and 4 bases from J, with 9 bases between. Per germline, CDR1 MNHEY and CDR2 SVGEGT. The CDR3 runs 12 residues.

CDR3 DNA sequence: TGTGCCAGCAGTACCGGGACAGACAGCTCCTACGAGCAGTACTTC. Translating it yields CASSTGTDSSYEQYF. The chain recombines TRBV12-3 or TRBV12-4 with TRBJ2-7, with TRBD1 identical over 7 bases. The CDR3 contains 15 residues. J was trimmed by 0 bases and V by 5 bases; bases with no gene match: 7.

This clonotype was detected only a few times. The V call is TRBV18, the J call TRBJ2-1; D remains unclear. The CDR3 extends over 14 amino acids. Germline-derived CDR1 and CDR2 are KGHSH and LQKENI. Between the trimmed V and J ends, which lost 3 bases and 0 bases, there was a span of 6 bases. The CDR3 protein is CASSPLGSYNEQFF. CDR3 in DNA: TGTGCCAGCTCACCCCTGGGCTCCTACAATGAGCAGTTCTTC.

This clonotype was counted at least ten times. In DNA form, the CDR3 reads TGTGCCAGCAGCCCCAAGACTAGCGGGGGGGCATCCGAGACCCAGTACTTC. Residues: CASSPKTSGGASETQYF. The chain recombines TRBV5-4 with TRBJ2-5, with 14 bases fitting TRBD2. V trimming: 4 bases; J trimming: 5 bases; junction bases outside the gene matches: 10. The CDR3 covers 17 residues. Germline V gene data show CDR1 as SGHNT and CDR2 as YYREEE (reference sequence).

The sample holds many counts of this clonotype. This chain connects TRBV11-2 to TRBJ2-7, with 13 bases identical to TRBD2. The CDR3 runs 15 residues. V trimming: 4 bases; J trimming: 1 base; junction bases outside the gene matches: 1. CDR1 and CDR2 (germline): SGHAT, FQNNGV. The CDR3 region has the DNA TGTGCCAGCAGCTGGGGACTAGCGGGATCCTACGAGCAGTACTTC. Its translation is CASSWGLAGSYEQYF.

This clonotype was seen only once. The chain joins TRBV7-2 to TRBJ2-3; 8 bases are a match to TRBD2. The germline V gene has CDR1 SGHTA and CDR2 FQGNSA. This CDR3 is 17 amino acids long. Trimming took 5 bases from V and 3 from J; bases not matched to a gene: 13. CDR3 amino acids: CASSAKWGRGGTDTQYF. As DNA, the CDR3 is TGTGCCAGCAGCGCCAAGTGGGGACGGGGGGGGACAGATACGCAGTATTTT.

This clonotype was detected ten times or more. This rearrangement joins TRBV10-3 to TRBJ1-6; D is unclear. Trimming cost V 3 bases and J 3 bases, with 9 bases left between them. Germline V gene lookup returns CDR1 ENHRY and CDR2 SYGVKD. The CDR3 runs to 15 residues. The CDR3 reads CAISDRVVYNSPLHF. CDR3 coding DNA: TGTGCCATCAGTGATAGGGTGGTCTATAATTCACCCCTCCACTTT.

V usage is TRBV7-2 and J usage is TRBJ1-2; D gene unclear. Trimming shortened V by 6 bases and J by 8 bases, and 16 bases separated the two germline ends. The germline gives CDR1 SGHTA, CDR2 FQGNSA. The CDR3 sequence is 13 residues long. The CDR3 nucleotides are TGTGCCAGCAGTTCACGGGGAGGAAACGGCTACACCTTC. It is translated as CASSSRGGNGYTF.

CDR3 DNA: TGCAGCGTGGCTCCAGGGTGGCGCACTGAAGCTTTCTTT. Translating it yields CSVAPGWRTEAFF. The rearrangement joins TRBV29-1 to TRBJ1-1, with D possibly matching TRBD1 (5 bases). The CDR3 sequence is 13 residues long. V lost 6 bases, J lost 4 bases, and 15 bases lay in between. Germline V lookup: CDR1 SQVTM, CDR2 ANQGSEA.

The chain recombines TRBV28 with TRBJ1-5; TRBD1 is a possible D gene (5 bases). Trimming shortened V by 2 bases and J by 9 bases, and 14 bases separated the two germline ends. In germline, CDR1 is MDHEN, CDR2 SYDVKM. The CDR3 sequence is 14 residues long. The CDR3 loop reads CASSLRGNFWPQHF. The CDR3 region has the DNA TGTGCCAGCAGTTTAAGGGGAAATTTTTGGCCCCAGCATTTT.

This clonotype was observed at least ten times. The gene calls are TRBV2 and TRBJ2-7; no firm D call. This CDR3 is built from 12 residues. Germline V gene lookup returns CDR1 SNHLY and CDR2 FYNNEI. The germline V and J ends were trimmed by 4 bases and 4 bases, with 8 bases remaining between them. The CDR3 region has the DNA TGTGCCAGCAGTGTCGACGGATACGAGCAGTACTTC. Translating gives CASSVDGYEQYF.

This clonotype was recorded at least ten times. V gene TRBV15 combines with J gene TRBJ1-5, with D hard to call. The CDR3 has 16 residues. V shed 0 bases and J shed 3 bases, with 12 bases lying between them. Germline V gives CDR1 LNHNV, CDR2 YYDKDF (reference sequence). CDR3 sequence: CATSRDNGRSNQPQHF. CDR3 bases: TGTGCCACCAGCAGAGATAATGGCCGTTCCAATCAGCCCCAGCATTTT.

This clonotype was detected many times. The CDR3 spells CASSRTGNQETQYF. The CDR3 DNA sequence: TGTGCCAGCTCCCGAACAGGGAACCAAGAGACCCAGTACTTC. V usage is TRBV7-2 and J usage is TRBJ2-5, with D possibly TRBD1 on 6 matching bases. Between the trimmed V and J ends, which lost 8 bases and 0 bases, there was a span of 13 bases. In germline, CDR1 is SGHTA, CDR2 FQGNSA. The CDR3 spans 14 residues.

This clonotype appeared many times. V usage is TRBV6-2 or TRBV6-3 and J usage is TRBJ2-1; 11 bases are a match to TRBD2. This CDR3 is 14 amino acids long. The V gene's germline CDR1 is MNHEY and CDR2 SVGEGT. After removal of 4 bases from V and 10 bases from J, the junction contained 6 bases not matched to a gene. The CDR3: CASSSLAGGMEQFF. CDR3 in DNA: TGTGCCAGCAGTTCTTTAGCGGGAGGGATGGAGCAGTTCTTC.